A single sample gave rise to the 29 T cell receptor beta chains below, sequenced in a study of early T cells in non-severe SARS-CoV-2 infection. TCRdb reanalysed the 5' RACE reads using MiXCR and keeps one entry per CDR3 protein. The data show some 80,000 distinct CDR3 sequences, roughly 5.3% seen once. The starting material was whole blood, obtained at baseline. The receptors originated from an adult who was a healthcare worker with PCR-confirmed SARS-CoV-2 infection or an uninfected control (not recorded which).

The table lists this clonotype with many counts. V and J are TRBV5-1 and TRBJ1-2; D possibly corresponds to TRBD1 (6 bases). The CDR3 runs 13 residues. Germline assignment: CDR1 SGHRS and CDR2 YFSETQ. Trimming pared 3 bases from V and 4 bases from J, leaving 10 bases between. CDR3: CASSSDRIYGYTF. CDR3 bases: TGCGCCAGCAGCTCGGACAGAATCTATGGCTACACCTTC.

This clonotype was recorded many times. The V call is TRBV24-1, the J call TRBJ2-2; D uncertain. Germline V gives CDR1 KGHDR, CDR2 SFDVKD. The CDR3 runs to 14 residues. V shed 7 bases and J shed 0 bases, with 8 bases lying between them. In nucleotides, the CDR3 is TGTGCCACCAGGCCCCGGGCGAACACCGGGGAGCTGTTTTTT. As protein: CATRPRANTGELFF.

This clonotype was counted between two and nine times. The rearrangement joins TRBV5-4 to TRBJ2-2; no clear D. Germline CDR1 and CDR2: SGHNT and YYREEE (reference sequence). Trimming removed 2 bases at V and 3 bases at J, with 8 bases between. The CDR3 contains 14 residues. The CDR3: CASSLHTDTGELFF. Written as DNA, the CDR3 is TGTGCCAGCAGCTTACACACTGACACCGGGGAGCTGTTTTTT.

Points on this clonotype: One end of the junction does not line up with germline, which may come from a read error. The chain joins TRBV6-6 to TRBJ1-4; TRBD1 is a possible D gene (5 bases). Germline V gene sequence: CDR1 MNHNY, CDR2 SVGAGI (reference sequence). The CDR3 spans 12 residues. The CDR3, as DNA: TGTGTCAGCAGGAAGGGGTTGGAAAAACTGTTTTTT. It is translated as CVSRKGLEKLFF.

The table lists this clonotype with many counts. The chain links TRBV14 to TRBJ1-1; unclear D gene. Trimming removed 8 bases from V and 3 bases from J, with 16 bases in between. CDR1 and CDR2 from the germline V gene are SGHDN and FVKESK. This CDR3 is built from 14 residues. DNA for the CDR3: TGTGCCAGCTCTTCTTGGGGTGTCTACACTGAAGCTTTCTTT. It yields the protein CASSSWGVYTEAFF.

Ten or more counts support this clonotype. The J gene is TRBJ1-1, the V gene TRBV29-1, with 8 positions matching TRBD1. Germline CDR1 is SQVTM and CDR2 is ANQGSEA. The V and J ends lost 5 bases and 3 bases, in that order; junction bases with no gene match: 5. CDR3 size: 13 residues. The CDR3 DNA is TGCAGCGTTCACCACAGGGGGGACACTGAAGCTTTCTTT. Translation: CSVHHRGDTEAFF.

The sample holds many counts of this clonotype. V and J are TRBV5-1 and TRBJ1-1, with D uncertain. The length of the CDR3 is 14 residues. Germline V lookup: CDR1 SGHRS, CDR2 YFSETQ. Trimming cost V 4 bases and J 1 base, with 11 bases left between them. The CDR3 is CASSQDQRNTEAFF. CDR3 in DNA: TGCGCCAGCAGCCAGGACCAGAGGAACACTGAAGCTTTCTTT. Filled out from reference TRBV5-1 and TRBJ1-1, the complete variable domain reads KAGVTQTPRYLIKTRGQQVTLSCSPISGHRSVSWYQQTPGQGLQFLFEYFSETQRNKGNFPGRFSGRQFSNSRSEMNVSTLELGDSALYLCASSQDQRNTEAFFGQGTRLTVV.

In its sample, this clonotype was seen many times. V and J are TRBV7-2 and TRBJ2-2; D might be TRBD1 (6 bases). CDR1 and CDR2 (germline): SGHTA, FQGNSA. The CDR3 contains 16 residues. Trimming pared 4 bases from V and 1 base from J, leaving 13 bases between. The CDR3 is CASSSPETGNTGELFF. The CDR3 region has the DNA TGTGCCAGCAGCTCGCCGGAGACAGGGAACACCGGGGAGCTGTTTTTT. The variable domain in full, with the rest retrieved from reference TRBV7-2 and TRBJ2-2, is GAGVSQSPSNKVTEKGKDVELRCDPISGHTALYWYRQSLGQGLEFLIYFQGNSAPDKSGLPSDRFSAERTGGSVSTLTIQRTQQEDSAVYLCASSSPETGNTGELFFGEGSRLTVL.

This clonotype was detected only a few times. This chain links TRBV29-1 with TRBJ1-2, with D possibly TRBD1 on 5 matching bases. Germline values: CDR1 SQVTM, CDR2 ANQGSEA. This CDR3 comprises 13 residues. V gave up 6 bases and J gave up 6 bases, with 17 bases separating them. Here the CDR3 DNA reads TGCAGCGTGGGGCGGGTACCCTCCGATGGCTACACCTTC. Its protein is CSVGRVPSDGYTF. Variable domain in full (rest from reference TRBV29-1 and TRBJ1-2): SAVISQKPSRDICQRGTSLTIQCQVDSQVTMMFWYRQQPGQSLTLIATANQGSEATYESGFVIDKFPISRPNLTFSTLTVSNMSPEDSSIYLCSVGRVPSDGYTFGSGTRLTVV.

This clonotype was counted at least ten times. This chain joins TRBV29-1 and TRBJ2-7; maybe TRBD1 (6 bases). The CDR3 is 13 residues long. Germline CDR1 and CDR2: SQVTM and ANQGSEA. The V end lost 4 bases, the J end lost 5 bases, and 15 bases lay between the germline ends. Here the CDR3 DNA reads TGCAGCGTTGCCTGGACTCAGGGGAACGAGCAGTACTTC. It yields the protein CSVAWTQGNEQYF.

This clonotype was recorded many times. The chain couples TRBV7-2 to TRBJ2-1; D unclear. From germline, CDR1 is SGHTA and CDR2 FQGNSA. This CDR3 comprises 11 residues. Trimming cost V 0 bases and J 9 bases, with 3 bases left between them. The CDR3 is CASSLAVEQFF. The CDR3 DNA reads TGTGCCAGCAGCTTAGCGGTTGAGCAGTTCTTC.

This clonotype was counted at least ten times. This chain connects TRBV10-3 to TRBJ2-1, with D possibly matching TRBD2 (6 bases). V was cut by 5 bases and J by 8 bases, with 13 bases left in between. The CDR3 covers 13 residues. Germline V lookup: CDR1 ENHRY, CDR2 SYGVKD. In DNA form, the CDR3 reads TGTGCCATCAGTTCACCTCCGGGAGATGAGCAGTTCTTC. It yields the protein CAISSPPGDEQFF.

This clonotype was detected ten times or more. CDR3 sequence: CASSGEDRGLYNEQFF. CDR3 coding DNA: TGTGCCAGTAGTGGGGAGGACAGGGGGTTGTACAATGAGCAGTTCTTC. The chain couples TRBV19 to TRBJ2-1; 10 bases line up with TRBD1. J gave up 4 bases and V 5 bases, and 8 bases lay outside the gene matches. Germline loops: CDR1 LNHDA, CDR2 SQIVND (reference sequence). This CDR3 is 16 amino acids long.

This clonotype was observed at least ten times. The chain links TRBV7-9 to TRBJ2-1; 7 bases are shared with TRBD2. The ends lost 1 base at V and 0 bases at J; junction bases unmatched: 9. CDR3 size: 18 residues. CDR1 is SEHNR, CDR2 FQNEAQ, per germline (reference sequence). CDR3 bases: TGTGCCAGCAGCTTAGATACCCTAGCGGAAAGCTCCTACAATGAGCAGTTCTTC. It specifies CASSLDTLAESSYNEQFF.

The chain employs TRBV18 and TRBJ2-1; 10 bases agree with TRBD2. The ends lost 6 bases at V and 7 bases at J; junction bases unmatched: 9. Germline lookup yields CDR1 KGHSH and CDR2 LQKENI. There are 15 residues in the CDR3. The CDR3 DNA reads TGTGCCAGCTCCCCCGGGACTAGCGCGTCGAATGAGCAGTTCTTC. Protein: CASSPGTSASNEQFF.

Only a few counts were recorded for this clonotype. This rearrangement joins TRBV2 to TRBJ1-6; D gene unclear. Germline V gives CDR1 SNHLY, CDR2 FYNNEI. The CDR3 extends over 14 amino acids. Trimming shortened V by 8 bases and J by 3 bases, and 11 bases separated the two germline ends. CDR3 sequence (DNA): TGTGCCAGCTCTCCGGAATTCTATAATTCACCCCTCCACTTT. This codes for CASSPEFYNSPLHF. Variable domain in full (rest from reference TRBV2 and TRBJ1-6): EPEVTQTPSHQVTQMGQEVILRCVPISNHLYFYWYRQILGQKVEFLVSFYNNEISEKSEIFDDQFSVERPDGSNFTLKIRSTKLEDSAMYFCASSPEFYNSPLHFGNGTRLTVT.

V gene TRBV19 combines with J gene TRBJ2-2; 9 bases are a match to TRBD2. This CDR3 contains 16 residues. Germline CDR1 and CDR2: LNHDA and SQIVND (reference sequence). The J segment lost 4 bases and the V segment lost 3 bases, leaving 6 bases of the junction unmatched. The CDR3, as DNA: TGTGCCAGTAGTATTCAAGCGGGAGGCCCCACCGGGGAGCTGTTTTTT. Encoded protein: CASSIQAGGPTGELFF. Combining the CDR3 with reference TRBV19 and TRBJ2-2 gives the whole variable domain DGGITQSPKYLFRKEGQNVTLSCEQNLNHDAMYWYRQDPGQGLRLIYYSQIVNDFQKGDIAEGYSVSREKKESFPLTVTSAQKNPTAFYLCASSIQAGGPTGELFFGEGSRLTVL.

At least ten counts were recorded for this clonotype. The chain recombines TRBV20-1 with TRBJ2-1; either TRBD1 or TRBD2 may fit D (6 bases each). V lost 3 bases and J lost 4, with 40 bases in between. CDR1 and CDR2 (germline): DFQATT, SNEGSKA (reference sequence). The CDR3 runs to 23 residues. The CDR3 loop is CSASLSSLPLSSGNKGGYNEQFF. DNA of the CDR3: TGCAGTGCTAGCCTATCCTCCCTCCCCCTCAGTAGCGGTAACAAAGGGGGGTACAATGAGCAGTTCTTC.

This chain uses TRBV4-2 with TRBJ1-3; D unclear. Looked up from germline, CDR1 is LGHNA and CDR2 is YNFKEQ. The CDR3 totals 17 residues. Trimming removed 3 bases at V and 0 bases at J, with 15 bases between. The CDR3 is CASSQDAQPSSGNTIYF. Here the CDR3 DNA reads TGTGCCAGCAGCCAGGATGCGCAGCCGAGCTCTGGAAACACCATATATTTT.

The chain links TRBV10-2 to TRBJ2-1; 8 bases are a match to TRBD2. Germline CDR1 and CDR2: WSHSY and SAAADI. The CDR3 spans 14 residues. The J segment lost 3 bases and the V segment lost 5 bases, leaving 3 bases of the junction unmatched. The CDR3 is CASSTSGYYNEQFF. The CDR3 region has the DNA TGCGCCAGCAGTACTAGCGGATACTACAATGAGCAGTTCTTC.

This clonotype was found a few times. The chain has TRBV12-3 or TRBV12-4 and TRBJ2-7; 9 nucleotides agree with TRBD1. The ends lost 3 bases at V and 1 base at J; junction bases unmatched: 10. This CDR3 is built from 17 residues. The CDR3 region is CASSFYRDRAQSYEQYF. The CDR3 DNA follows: TGTGCCAGCAGTTTCTACCGGGACAGGGCCCAGTCCTACGAGCAGTACTTC.

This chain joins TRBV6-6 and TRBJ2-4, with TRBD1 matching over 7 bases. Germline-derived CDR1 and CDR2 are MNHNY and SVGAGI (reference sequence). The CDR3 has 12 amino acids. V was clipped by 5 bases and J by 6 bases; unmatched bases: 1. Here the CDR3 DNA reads TGTGCCAGCAGTCGGGACAGAAACATTCAGTACTTC. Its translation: CASSRDRNIQYF.

Here the CDR3 DNA reads TGTGCCAGTAACCAGGGAGCAGAGACCCAGTACTTC. Its translation is CASNQGAETQYF. The chain employs TRBV7-9 and TRBJ2-5, with D perhaps matching TRBD1 or TRBD2 (5 bases each). The CDR3 length is 12 residues. The germline CDR1 and CDR2 sequences are SEHNR and FQNEAQ (reference sequence). The V gene lost 9 bases and the J gene lost 4 bases, with 12 bases spanning the gap.

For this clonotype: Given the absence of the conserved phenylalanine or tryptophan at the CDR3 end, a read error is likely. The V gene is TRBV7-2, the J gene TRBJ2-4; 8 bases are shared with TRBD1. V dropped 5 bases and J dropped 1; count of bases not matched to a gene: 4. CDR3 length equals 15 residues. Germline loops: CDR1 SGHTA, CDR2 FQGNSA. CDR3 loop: CASSTRQGAKNIQYS. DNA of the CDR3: TGTGCCAGCAGCACAAGACAGGGGGCCAAAAACATTCAGTACTCC.

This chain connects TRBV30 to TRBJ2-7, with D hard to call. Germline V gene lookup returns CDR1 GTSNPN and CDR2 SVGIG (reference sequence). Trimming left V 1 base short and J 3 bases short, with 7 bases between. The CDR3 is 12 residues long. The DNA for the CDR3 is TGTGCCTGGAGTGAGAACGTCTACGAGCAGTACTTC. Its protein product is CAWSENVYEQYF.

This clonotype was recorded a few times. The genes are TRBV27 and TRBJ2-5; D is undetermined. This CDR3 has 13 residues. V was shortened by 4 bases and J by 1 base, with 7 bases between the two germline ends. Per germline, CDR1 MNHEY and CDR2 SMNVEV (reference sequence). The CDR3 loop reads CASSSLAQETQYF. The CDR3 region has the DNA TGTGCCAGCAGTTCGCTCGCCCAAGAGACCCAGTACTTC.

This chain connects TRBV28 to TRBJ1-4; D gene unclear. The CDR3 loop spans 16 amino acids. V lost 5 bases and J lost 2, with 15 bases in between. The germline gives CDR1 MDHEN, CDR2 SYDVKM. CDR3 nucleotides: TGTGCCAGCAGTGTAACCGGTTTCGGTACTAATGAAAAACTGTTTTTT. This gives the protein CASSVTGFGTNEKLFF.

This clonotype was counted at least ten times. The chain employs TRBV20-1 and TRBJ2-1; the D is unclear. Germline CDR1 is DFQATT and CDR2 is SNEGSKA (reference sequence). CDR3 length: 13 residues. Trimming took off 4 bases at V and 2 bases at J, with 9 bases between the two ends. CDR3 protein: CSANRAAYNEQFF. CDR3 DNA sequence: TGCAGTGCTAACCGGGCCGCCTACAATGAGCAGTTCTTC.

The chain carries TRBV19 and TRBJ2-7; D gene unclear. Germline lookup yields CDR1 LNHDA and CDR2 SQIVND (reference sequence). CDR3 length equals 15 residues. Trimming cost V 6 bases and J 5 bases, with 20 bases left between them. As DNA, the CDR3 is TGTGCCAGTAGCCCCCATTTATGGCAGGCGGACGAGCAGTACTTC. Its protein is CASSPHLWQADEQYF.